This entry lists 14 T cell receptor beta chains sequenced from one sample in a study of identical twins. Using its own MiXCR run on the 5' RACE reads, TCRdb lists one record per CDR3 protein. Counted here are about 240,000 distinct CDR3 sequences, 6% to 8.5% occurring once; the ten biggest clones make up around 5%. This same sample was also taken into another study, of yellow fever vaccine responses in identical twins.

Source material: CD8+ T cells sorted from blood. Receptors were obtained from a woman younger than 30 in good health.

This clonotype was observed a handful of times. V gene TRBV5-5 combines with J gene TRBJ2-7, with 7 nucleotides matching TRBD1. CDR3 length: 17 amino acids. The V gene end was trimmed by 0 bases and the J gene end by 0 bases; junction bases not matched to a gene: 9. CDR1 and CDR2 (germline): SGHKS, YYEKEE (reference sequence). The CDR3 loop is CASSLAGGPYSSYEQYV. The CDR3 bases are TGTGCCAGCAGCTTGGCAGGGGGACCTTATAGCTCCTACGAGCAGTACGTC.

This clonotype was detected a few times. The rearrangement links TRBV9 to TRBJ2-2; the D call may be TRBD1 or TRBD2 (5 bases each). The CDR3 contains 16 residues. Germline V gene data show CDR1 as SGDLS and CDR2 as YYNGEE. The V gene lost 4 bases and the J gene lost 2 bases, with 15 bases spanning the gap. The CDR3 region is CASSPTRTFNTGELFF. CDR3 in DNA: TGTGCCAGCAGCCCTACTAGGACATTTAACACCGGGGAGCTGTTTTTT.

The rearrangement uses TRBV5-5 and TRBJ1-5; D uncertain. Germline CDR1 and CDR2: SGHKS and YYEKEE (reference sequence). The CDR3 extends over 13 amino acids. V was pared by 5 bases and J by 6 bases, with 12 bases between. CDR3 bases: TGTGCCAGCAGTCTGGCAGGAATTCAGCCCCAGCATTTT. Protein sequence: CASSLAGIQPQHF. Based on the CDR3 plus reference TRBV5-5 and TRBJ1-5, the full variable domain is DAGVTQSPTHLIKTRGQQVTLRCSPISGHKSVSWYQQVLGQGPQFIFQYYEKEERGRGNFPDRFSARQFPNYSSELNVNALLLGDSALYLCASSLAGIQPQHFGDGTRLSIL.

This clonotype was picked up many times. V and J are TRBV7-2 and TRBJ1-2; 9 bases are shared with TRBD1. CDR3 length: 12 amino acids. The J segment lost 7 bases and the V segment lost 8 bases, leaving 5 bases of the junction unmatched. From germline, CDR1 is SGHTA and CDR2 FQGNSA. DNA of the CDR3: TGTGCCAGCTCAACACAGGGGGCTGGCTACACCTTC. Its protein product is CASSTQGAGYTF.

This clonotype was seen repeatedly, ten times or more. J is TRBJ1-1 and V is TRBV5-6; D uncertain. Germline assignment: CDR1 SGHDT and CDR2 YYEEEE. The CDR3 consists of 13 residues. V gave up 1 base and J gave up 7 bases, with 11 bases separating them. The CDR3 DNA sequence: TGTGCCAGCAGCTTGATCTCTGCTGGTGAAGCTTTCTTT. Residues: CASSLISAGEAFF.

This chain joins TRBV13 and TRBJ2-1; possibly TRBD2 for D (7 bases). Per the germline V gene, CDR1 is PRHDT and CDR2 is FYEKMQ (reference sequence). The ends were cut back, 4 bases at V and 7 bases at J, with 20 bases in the middle. CDR3 length: 16 amino acids. The CDR3 DNA sequence: TGTGCCAGCAGCTACCACCTTGGGGGGGGCGCAAATGAGCAGTTCTTC. Amino acids: CASSYHLGGGANEQFF.

This clonotype came up a few times. The chain uses TRBV6-1 and TRBJ2-2, with 9 nucleotides matching TRBD1. Trimming removed 5 bases from V and 3 bases from J; junction bases left unmatched: 7. The germline gives CDR1 MNHNS, CDR2 SASEGT. The CDR3 has 16 residues. Written as DNA, the CDR3 is TGTGCCAGCAGTCCTCGGCGACAGGGGGACACCGGGGAGCTGTTTTTT. Amino acids: CASSPRRQGDTGELFF.

This clonotype was observed a handful of times. The J gene is TRBJ1-5, the V gene TRBV7-2; D ambiguous. The germline V and J ends were trimmed by 5 bases and 0 bases, with 11 bases remaining between them. The CDR3 spans 15 residues. CDR1 is SGHTA and CDR2 is FQGNSA in the germline V gene. CDR3 in amino acids: CASSTGGYSNQPQHF. The DNA of the CDR3 is TGTGCCAGCAGCACGGGCGGGTATAGCAATCAGCCCCAGCATTTT.

In this sample, this clonotype turned up a few times. V gene TRBV4-1 combines with J gene TRBJ1-4; D ambiguous. The CDR3 runs 14 residues. V was clipped by 1 base and J by 11 bases, with 14 bases between them. Germline assignment: CDR1 MGHRA and CDR2 YSYEKL. The CDR3: CASSQGELEEKLFF. CDR3 bases: TGCGCCAGCAGCCAAGGGGAATTGGAGGAGAAACTGTTTTTT.

At least ten counts were recorded for this clonotype. The J gene is TRBJ2-7, the V gene TRBV5-1, with D unresolved. The germline V gene encodes CDR1 SGHRS and CDR2 YFSETQ. The V end lost 7 bases, the J end lost 5 bases, and 19 bases lay between the germline ends. This CDR3 spans 14 amino acids. The CDR3 here is CASQLDKPGDEQYF. The CDR3 DNA is TGCGCCAGCCAACTCGACAAGCCTGGGGACGAGCAGTACTTC.

This clonotype came up many times. The rearrangement joins TRBV7-6 to TRBJ1-4; D unresolved. Germline V gene lookup returns CDR1 SGHVS and CDR2 FNYEAQ. CDR3 length: 19 residues. Trimming stripped 4 bases from V and 3 bases from J, with 24 bases between. CDR3 sequence: CASSSAGGRTLGANEKLFF. CDR3 coding DNA: TGTGCCAGCAGCTCGGCCGGTGGACGGACCCTCGGGGCTAATGAAAAACTGTTTTTT.

The table lists this clonotype with many counts. The chain links TRBV4-1 to TRBJ1-3; 8 bases line up with TRBD1. The CDR3 runs 16 residues. V dropped 4 bases and J dropped 4; count of bases not matched to a gene: 9. Germline V lookup: CDR1 MGHRA, CDR2 YSYEKL. CDR3 sequence reads: CASSRDQGASGNTIYF. CDR3 nucleotide sequence: TGCGCCAGCAGCCGGGACCAGGGGGCGTCGGGAAACACCATATATTTT.

This clonotype came up a few times. This chain connects TRBV20-1 to TRBJ2-3; 10 positions agree with TRBD2. The V gene's germline CDR1 is DFQATT and CDR2 SNEGSKA (reference sequence). The V and J ends lost 3 bases and 5 bases, in that order; junction bases with no gene match: 23. CDR3 length: 20 residues. CDR3 nucleotides: TGCAGTGCTAGCTTCCCCGGACTACTTAGCGGGGGGCTGGTTCAAGATACGCAGTATTTT. It codes for CSASFPGLLSGGLVQDTQYF.

Only a few counts were recorded for this clonotype. In DNA, the CDR3 is TGCAGCGTTGAAGATCCCTGGGGGGGAAACACCATATATTTT. Amino acids: CSVEDPWGGNTIYF. This chain uses TRBV29-1 with TRBJ1-3, with D maybe TRBD1 (5 bases). The CDR3 totals 14 residues. V was trimmed by 0 bases and J by 4 bases, leaving 10 bases between them. CDR1 is SQVTM, CDR2 ANQGSEA, per germline.